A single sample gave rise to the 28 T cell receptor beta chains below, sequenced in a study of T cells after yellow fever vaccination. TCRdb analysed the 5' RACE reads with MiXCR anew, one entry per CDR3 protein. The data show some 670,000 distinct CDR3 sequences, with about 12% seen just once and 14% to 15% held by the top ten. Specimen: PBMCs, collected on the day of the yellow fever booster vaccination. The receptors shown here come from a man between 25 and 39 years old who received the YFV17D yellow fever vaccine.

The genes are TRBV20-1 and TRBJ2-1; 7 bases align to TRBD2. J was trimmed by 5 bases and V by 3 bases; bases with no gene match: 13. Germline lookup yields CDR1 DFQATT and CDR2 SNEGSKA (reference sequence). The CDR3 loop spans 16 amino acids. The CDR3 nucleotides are TGCAGTGCTAGTCGTACTAGCGTAAACCGGAACAATGAGCAGTTCTTC. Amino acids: CSASRTSVNRNNEQFF.

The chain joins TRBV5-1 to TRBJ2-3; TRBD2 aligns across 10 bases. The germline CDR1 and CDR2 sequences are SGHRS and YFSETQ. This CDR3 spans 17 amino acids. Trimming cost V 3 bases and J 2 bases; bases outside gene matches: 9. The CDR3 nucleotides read TGCGCCAGCAGCTGGATGGCTAGCGGGAGCCCCACAGATACGCAGTATTTT. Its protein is CASSWMASGSPTDTQYF.

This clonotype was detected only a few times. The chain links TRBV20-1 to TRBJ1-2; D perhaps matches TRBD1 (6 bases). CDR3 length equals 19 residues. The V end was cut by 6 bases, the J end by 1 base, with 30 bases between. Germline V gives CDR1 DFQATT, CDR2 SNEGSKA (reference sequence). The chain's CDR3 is CSAKSYGEGRGGGNYGYTF. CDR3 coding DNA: TGCAGTGCGAAGAGTTACGGAGAGGGCAGGGGTGGGGGTAACTATGGCTACACCTTC.

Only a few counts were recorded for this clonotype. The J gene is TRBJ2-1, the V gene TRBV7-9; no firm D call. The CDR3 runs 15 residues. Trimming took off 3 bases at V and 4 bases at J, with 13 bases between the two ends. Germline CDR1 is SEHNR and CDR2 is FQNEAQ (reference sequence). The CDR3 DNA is TGTGCCAGCAGCTTTACCCAGCGAATATACAATGAGCAGTTCTTC. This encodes CASSFTQRIYNEQFF.

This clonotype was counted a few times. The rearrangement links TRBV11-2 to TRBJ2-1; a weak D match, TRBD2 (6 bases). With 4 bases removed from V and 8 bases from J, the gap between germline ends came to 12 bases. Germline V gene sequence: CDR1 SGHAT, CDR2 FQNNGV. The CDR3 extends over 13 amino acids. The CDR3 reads CASSSTGVHEQFF. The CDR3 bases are TGTGCCAGCAGCTCGACGGGGGTCCATGAGCAGTTCTTC.

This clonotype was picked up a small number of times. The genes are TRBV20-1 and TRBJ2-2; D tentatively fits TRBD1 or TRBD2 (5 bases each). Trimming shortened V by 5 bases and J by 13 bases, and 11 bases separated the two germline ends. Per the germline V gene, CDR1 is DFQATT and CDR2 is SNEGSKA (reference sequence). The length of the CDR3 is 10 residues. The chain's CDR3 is CSAWKRGLFF. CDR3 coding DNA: TGCAGTGCTTGGAAGAGGGGGCTGTTTTTT.

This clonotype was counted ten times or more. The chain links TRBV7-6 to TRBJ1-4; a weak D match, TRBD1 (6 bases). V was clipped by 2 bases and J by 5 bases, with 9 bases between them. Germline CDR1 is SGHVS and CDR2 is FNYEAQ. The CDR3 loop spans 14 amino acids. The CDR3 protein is CASSLRQGNEKLFF. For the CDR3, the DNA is TGTGCCAGCAGCTTAAGGCAGGGGAATGAAAAACTGTTTTTT.

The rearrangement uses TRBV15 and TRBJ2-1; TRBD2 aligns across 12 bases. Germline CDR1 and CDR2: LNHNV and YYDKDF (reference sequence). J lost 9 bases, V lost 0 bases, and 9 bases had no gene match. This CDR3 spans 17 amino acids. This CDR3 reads CATSREHSTSGRSEQFF. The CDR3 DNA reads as TGTGCCACCAGCAGAGAGCATTCGACTAGCGGGAGAAGTGAGCAGTTCTTC.

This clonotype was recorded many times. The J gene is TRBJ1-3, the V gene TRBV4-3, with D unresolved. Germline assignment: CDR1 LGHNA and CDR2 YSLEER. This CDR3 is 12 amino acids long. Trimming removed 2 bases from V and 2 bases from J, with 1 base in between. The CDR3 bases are TGCGCCAGCAGCCAACCTGGAAACACCATATATTTT. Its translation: CASSQPGNTIYF.

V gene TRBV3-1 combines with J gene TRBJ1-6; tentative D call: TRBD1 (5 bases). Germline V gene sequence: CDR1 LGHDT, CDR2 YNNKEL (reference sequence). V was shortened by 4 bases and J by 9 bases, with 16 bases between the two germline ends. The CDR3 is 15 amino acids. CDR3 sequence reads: CASSPPERGGSPLHF. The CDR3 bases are TGTGCCAGCAGCCCCCCGGAGAGGGGTGGTTCACCCCTCCACTTT. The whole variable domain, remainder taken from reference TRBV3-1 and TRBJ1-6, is DTAVSQTPKYLVTQMGNDKSIKCEQNLGHDTMYWYKQDSKKFLKIMFSYNNKELIINETVPNRFSPKSPDKAHLNLHINSLELGDSAVYFCASSPPERGGSPLHFGNGTRLTVT.

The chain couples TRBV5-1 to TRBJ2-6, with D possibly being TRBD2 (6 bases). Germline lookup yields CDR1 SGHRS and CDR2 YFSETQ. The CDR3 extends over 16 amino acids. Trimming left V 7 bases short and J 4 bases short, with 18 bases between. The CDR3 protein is CASGPGLGAGANVLTF. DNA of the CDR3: TGCGCCAGCGGGCCGGGACTCGGGGCAGGGGCCAACGTCCTGACTTTC.

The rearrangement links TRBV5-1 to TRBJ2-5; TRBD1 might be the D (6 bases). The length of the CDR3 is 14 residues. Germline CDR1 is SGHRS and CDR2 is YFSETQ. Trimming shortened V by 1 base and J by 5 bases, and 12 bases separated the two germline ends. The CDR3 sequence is CASSLTRGSETQYF. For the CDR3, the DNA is TGCGCCAGCAGCTTGACCAGGGGTAGCGAGACCCAGTACTTC.

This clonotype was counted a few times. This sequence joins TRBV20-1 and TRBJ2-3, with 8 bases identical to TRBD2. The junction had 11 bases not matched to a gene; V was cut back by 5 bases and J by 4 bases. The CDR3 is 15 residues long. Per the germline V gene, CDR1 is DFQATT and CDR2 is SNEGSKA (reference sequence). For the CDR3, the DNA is TGCAGTGCTGACTCTCCGGGAGGGGGGGCAGATACGCAGTATTTT. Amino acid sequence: CSADSPGGGADTQYF.

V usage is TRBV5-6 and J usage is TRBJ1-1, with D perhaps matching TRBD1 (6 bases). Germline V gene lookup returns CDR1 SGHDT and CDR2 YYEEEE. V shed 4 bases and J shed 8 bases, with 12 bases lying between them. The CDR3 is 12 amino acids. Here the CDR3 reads CASSRTVREAFF. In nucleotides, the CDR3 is TGTGCCAGCAGCCGGACAGTGAGAGAAGCTTTCTTT. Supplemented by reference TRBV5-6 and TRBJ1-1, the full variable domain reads DAGVTQSPTHLIKTRGQQVTLRCSPKSGHDTVSWYQQALGQGPQFIFQYYEEEERQRGNFPDRFSGHQFPNYSSELNVNALLLGDSALYLCASSRTVREAFFGQGTRLTVV.

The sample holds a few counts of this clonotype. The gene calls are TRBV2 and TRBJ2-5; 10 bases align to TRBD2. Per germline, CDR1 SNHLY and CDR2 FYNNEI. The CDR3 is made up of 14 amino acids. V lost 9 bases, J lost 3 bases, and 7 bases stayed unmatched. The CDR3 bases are TGTGCCAGATGGACTAGCGGAGGGGAAGAGACCCAGTACTTC. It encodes CARWTSGGEETQYF.

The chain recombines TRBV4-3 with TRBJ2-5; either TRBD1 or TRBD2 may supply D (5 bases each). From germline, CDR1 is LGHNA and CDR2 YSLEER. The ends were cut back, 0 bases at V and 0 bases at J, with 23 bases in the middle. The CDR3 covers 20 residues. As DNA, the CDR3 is TGCGCCAGCAGCCAAGACTATTTTGGGCAGGGAGAAACGTACCAAGAGACCCAGTACTTC. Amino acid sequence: CASSQDYFGQGETYQETQYF.

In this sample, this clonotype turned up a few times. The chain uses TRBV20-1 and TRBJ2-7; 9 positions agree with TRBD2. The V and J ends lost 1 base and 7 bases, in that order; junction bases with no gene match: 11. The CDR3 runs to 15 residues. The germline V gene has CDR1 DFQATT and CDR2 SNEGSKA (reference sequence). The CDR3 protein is CSARADLAGTGEQYF. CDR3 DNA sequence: TGCAGTGCTAGAGCTGACCTAGCGGGAACGGGTGAGCAGTACTTC.

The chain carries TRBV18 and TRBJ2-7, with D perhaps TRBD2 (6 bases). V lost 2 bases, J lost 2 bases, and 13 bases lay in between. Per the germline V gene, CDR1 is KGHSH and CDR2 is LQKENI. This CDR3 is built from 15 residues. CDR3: CASSPGAGRPYEQYF. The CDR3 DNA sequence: TGTGCCAGCTCACCAGGGGCAGGGAGGCCCTACGAGCAGTACTTC.

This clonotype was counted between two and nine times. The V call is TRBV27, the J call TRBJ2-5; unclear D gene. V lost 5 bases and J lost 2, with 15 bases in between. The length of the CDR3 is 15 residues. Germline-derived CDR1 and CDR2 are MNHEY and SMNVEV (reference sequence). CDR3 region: CASSALPDIQETQYF. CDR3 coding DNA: TGTGCCAGCAGTGCCCTCCCGGATATTCAAGAGACCCAGTACTTC.

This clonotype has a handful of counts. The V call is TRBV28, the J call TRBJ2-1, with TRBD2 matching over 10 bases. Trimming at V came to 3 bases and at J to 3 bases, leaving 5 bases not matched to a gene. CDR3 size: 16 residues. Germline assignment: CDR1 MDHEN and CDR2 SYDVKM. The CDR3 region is CASSFPLAGDYNEQFF. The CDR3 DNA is TGTGCCAGCAGTTTCCCCCTAGCGGGGGACTACAATGAGCAGTTCTTC. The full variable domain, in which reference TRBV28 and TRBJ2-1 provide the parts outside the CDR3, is DVKVTQSSRYLVKRTGEKVFLECVQDMDHENMFWYRQDPGLGLRLIYFSYDVKMKEKGDIPEGYSVSREKKERFSLILESASTNQTSMYLCASSFPLAGDYNEQFFGPGTRLTVL.

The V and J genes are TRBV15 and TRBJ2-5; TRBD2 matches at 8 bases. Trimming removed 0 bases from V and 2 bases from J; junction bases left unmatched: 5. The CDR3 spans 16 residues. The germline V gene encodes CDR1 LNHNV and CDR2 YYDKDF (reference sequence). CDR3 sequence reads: CATSREGLVAQETQYF. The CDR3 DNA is TGTGCCACCAGCAGAGAGGGACTAGTGGCACAAGAGACCCAGTACTTC.

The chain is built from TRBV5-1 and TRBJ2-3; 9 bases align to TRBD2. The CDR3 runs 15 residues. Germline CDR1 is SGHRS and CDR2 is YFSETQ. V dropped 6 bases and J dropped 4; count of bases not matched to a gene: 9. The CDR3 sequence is CASTDPGLAPDTQYF. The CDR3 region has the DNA TGCGCCAGCACCGATCCGGGACTAGCTCCAGATACGCAGTATTTT.

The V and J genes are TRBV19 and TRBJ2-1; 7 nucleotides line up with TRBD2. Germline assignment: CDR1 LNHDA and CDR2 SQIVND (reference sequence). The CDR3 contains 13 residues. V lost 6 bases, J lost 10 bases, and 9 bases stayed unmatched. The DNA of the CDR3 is TGTGCCAGTAGGGTCGGGGGGTATGACGAGCAGTTCTTC. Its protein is CASRVGGYDEQFF.

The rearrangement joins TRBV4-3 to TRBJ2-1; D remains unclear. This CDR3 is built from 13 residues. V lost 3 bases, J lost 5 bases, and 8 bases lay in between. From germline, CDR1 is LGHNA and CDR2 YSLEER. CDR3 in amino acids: CASSQVWNNEQFF. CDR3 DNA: TGCGCCAGCAGCCAGGTATGGAACAATGAGCAGTTCTTC.

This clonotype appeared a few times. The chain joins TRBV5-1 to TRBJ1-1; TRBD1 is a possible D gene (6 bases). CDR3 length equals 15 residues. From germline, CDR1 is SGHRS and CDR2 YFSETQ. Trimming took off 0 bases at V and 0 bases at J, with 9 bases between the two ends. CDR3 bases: TGCGCCAGCAGCTTGGTGGGACACCTGAACACTGAAGCTTTCTTT. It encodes CASSLVGHLNTEAFF.

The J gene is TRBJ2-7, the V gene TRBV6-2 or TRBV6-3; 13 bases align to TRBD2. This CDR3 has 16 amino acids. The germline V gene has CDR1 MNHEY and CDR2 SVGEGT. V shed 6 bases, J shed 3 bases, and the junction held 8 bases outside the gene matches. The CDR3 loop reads CASRGLAGALGYEQYF. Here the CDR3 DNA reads TGTGCCAGCAGAGGACTAGCGGGAGCCCTAGGCTACGAGCAGTACTTC.

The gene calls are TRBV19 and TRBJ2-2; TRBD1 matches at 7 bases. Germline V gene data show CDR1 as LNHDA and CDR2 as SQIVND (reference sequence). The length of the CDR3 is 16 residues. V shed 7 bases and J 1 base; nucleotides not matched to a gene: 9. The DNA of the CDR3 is TGTGCCAGTAATAAAAAAGGGACAGTGAACACCGGGGAGCTGTTTTTT. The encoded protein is CASNKKGTVNTGELFF.

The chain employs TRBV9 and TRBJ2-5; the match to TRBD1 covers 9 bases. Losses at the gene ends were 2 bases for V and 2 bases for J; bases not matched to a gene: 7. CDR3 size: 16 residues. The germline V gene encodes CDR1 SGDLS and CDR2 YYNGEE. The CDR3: CASSVTGGGGQETQYF. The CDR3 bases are TGTGCCAGCAGCGTCACAGGGGGCGGGGGTCAAGAGACCCAGTACTTC.